What follows are 25 T cell receptor beta chains derived from one specimen sequenced in a study of beta chain features in type 1 diabetes. Expressed TCRB transcripts were sequenced, since all the RNA that had been isolated was reverse transcribed. Generated by immunoSEQ multiplex PCR, the TCRdb table keeps only in-frame clones and is missing some. The sample carries some 400,000 clones, more than 12% recorded once. Sequencing was carried out using naive CD4+ T cells from blood. The origin of the receptors is a woman under 30 in good health.

This clone was counted only a few times. The CDR3 nucleotides are TGTGCCAGCAGCTTACTTTCAGGGGAGGAGACCCAGTACTTC. Translated: CASSLLSGEETQYF. The V and J genes are TRBV7-2 and TRBJ2-5; weak D call: TRBD1 (6 bases). Trimming shortened V by 2 bases and J by 5 bases, and 12 bases separated the two germline ends. CDR1 is SGHTA, CDR2 FQGNSA, per germline. The CDR3 extends over 14 amino acids.

The V gene is TRBV7-9, the J gene TRBJ2-3, with no clear D. V was trimmed by 5 bases and J by 4 bases, leaving 13 bases between them. Germline lookup yields CDR1 SEHNR and CDR2 FQNEAQ (reference sequence). The CDR3 spans 14 residues. The CDR3: CASSGASQADTQYF. CDR3 in DNA: TGTGCCAGCAGCGGCGCATCTCAGGCAGATACGCAGTATTTT.

This rearrangement joins TRBV19 to TRBJ1-1, with TRBD1 identical over 7 bases. The length of the CDR3 is 13 residues. The germline gives CDR1 LNHDA, CDR2 SQIVND (reference sequence). Trimming took 4 bases from V and 10 from J; bases not matched to a gene: 9. The CDR3 nucleotides read TGTGCCAGTAGTAACCGGGACAGTGGTGGAGCTTTCTTT. As protein: CASSNRDSGGAFF.

On this clone: Different DNA sequences within this sample yield the same CDR3. The V gene is TRBV19, the J gene TRBJ1-5, with 10 bases fitting TRBD1. J gave up 2 bases and V 5 bases, and 0 bases lay outside the gene matches. The CDR3 consists of 14 residues. Looked up from germline, CDR1 is LNHDA and CDR2 is SQIVND (reference sequence). The CDR3 nucleotides are TGTGCCAGTAGTGGGACAGGGGGCAATCAGCCCCAGCATTTT. It yields the protein CASSGTGGNQPQHF.

In regard to this clone: The same CDR3 is also encoded by other DNA sequences in this sample. The J gene is TRBJ2-5, the V gene TRBV18; 8 positions match TRBD1. Trimming took 2 bases from V and 5 from J; bases not matched to a gene: 4. Germline lookup yields CDR1 KGHSH and CDR2 LQKENI. The CDR3 contains 14 residues. In DNA form, the CDR3 reads TGTGCCAGCTCACCAGGACAGGGCGGGGAGACCCAGTACTTC. Encoded protein: CASSPGQGGETQYF. The variable domain in full, with the rest retrieved from reference TRBV18 and TRBJ2-5, is NAGVMQNPRHLVRRRGQEARLRCSPMKGHSHVYWYRQLPEEGLKFMVYLQKENIIDESGMPKERFSAEFPKEGPSILRIQQVVRGDSAAYFCASSPGQGGETQYFGPGTRLLVL.

Only a few counts were recorded for this clone. The chain is built from TRBV28 and TRBJ2-1; 8 bases agree with TRBD2. With V trimmed by 2 bases and J by 3 bases, 3 bases remained unmatched. This CDR3 has 15 amino acids. CDR1 MDHEN and CDR2 SYDVKM come from the germline V gene. CDR3 residues: CASSLGGRLYNEQFF. DNA of the CDR3: TGTGCCAGCAGTTTAGGCGGGAGGCTCTACAATGAGCAGTTCTTC.

This clone appeared a few times. This chain links TRBV2 with TRBJ1-2; D gene uncertain. This CDR3 is 12 amino acids long. CDR1 and CDR2 (germline): SNHLY, FYNNEI. V lost 2 bases, J lost 4 bases, and 5 bases lay in between. This CDR3 is CASSETSYGYTF. CDR3 coding DNA: TGTGCCAGCAGTGAAACAAGCTATGGCTACACCTTC.

The J gene is TRBJ2-5, the V gene TRBV28; TRBD1 matches at 9 bases. The CDR3 extends over 15 amino acids. V shed 4 bases, J shed 4 bases, and the junction held 7 bases outside the gene matches. CDR1 is MDHEN and CDR2 is SYDVKM in the germline V gene. CDR3 bases: TGTGCCAGCAGTTCTCCCGGGACAGGGACAGAGACCCAGTACTTC. It encodes CASSSPGTGTETQYF.

There are a few counts of this clone. The chain joins TRBV7-2 to TRBJ2-5, with no clear D. CDR1 and CDR2 from the germline V gene are SGHTA and FQGNSA. V lost 4 bases, J lost 2 bases, and 11 bases lay in between. CDR3 size: 14 residues. The CDR3 DNA reads TGTGCCAGCAGCTCCGGTACGATACAAGAGACCCAGTACTTC. It encodes CASSSGTIQETQYF.

This clone appeared a few times. The chain links TRBV18 to TRBJ2-5, with TRBD1 as a possible D gene (5 bases). CDR1 is KGHSH and CDR2 is LQKENI in the germline V gene. This CDR3 is built from 15 residues. V lost 0 bases to trimming and J lost 5 bases, with 13 bases between them. This CDR3 is CASSPPKGVGETQYF. The CDR3 DNA reads TGTGCCAGCTCACCACCGAAAGGGGTGGGGGAGACCCAGTACTTC.

The chain couples TRBV7-8 to TRBJ2-7, with unresolved D. Germline CDR1 is SGHVS and CDR2 is FQNEAQ. The V gene lost 6 bases and the J gene lost 7 bases, with 19 bases spanning the gap. CDR3 length: 14 amino acids. CDR3 in DNA: TGTGCCAGCAGTCTCGATCGCCAGAGGTGGGAGCAGTACTTC. It encodes CASSLDRQRWEQYF.

The V gene is TRBV5-1, the J gene TRBJ2-2; 9 bases match TRBD1. This CDR3 is built from 15 residues. Germline V CDR1 and CDR2: SGHRS, YFSETQ. After removal of 4 bases from V and 5 bases from J, the junction contained 6 bases not matched to a gene. The CDR3 nucleotides are TGCGCCAGCAGCACCGGGACAGGGAGGACCGGGGAGCTGTTTTTT. Its translation: CASSTGTGRTGELFF.

This clone was counted between two and nine times. The V and J genes are TRBV5-1 and TRBJ2-1; TRBD2 matches 7 bases. This CDR3 is 13 amino acids long. From germline, CDR1 is SGHRS and CDR2 YFSETQ. The V segment lost 5 bases and the J segment 5 bases; nucleotides outside the gene matches: 4. This chain's CDR3 is CASSSGGNNEQFF. CDR3 nucleotide sequence: TGCGCCAGCAGTTCGGGAGGAAACAATGAGCAGTTCTTC.

Written as DNA, the CDR3 is TGTGCCAGCAGCGGGAGAATTGGAGATACGCAGTATTTT. Encoded protein: CASSGRIGDTQYF. The J gene is TRBJ2-3, the V gene TRBV7-2, with D tentatively TRBD2 (5 bases). Per the germline V gene, CDR1 is SGHTA and CDR2 is FQGNSA. The V end lost 5 bases, the J end lost 5 bases, and 11 bases lay between the germline ends. This CDR3 is built from 13 residues.

V usage is TRBV7-2 and J usage is TRBJ2-7; 9 bases map to TRBD2. Germline CDR1 SGHTA, CDR2 FQGNSA. Germline trimming cut 4 bases from V and 5 bases from J; bases unmatched to any gene: 12. This CDR3 spans 16 amino acids. The CDR3 nucleotides are TGTGCCAGCAGCTCAGAGGTAGCTAGCGGGAAAAACGAGCAGTACTTC. Its protein product is CASSSEVASGKNEQYF. Full variable domain (remainder filled in from reference TRBV7-2 and TRBJ2-7): GAGVSQSPSNKVTEKGKDVELRCDPISGHTALYWYRQSLGQGLEFLIYFQGNSAPDKSGLPSDRFSAERTGGSVSTLTIQRTQQEDSAVYLCASSSEVASGKNEQYFGPGTRLTVT.

CDR3 DNA sequence: TGTGCCAGTAAATCATTAGGACAGCCGCTCCACGAGCAGTACTTC. This codes for CASKSLGQPLHEQYF. This chain joins TRBV19 and TRBJ2-7; D possibly corresponds to TRBD1 (6 bases). CDR1 and CDR2 from the germline V gene are LNHDA and SQIVND (reference sequence). Trimming took off 7 bases at V and 5 bases at J, with 21 bases between the two ends. This CDR3 comprises 15 residues.

The chain is built from TRBV28 and TRBJ1-5; D may be TRBD1 (6 bases). V was pared by 7 bases and J by 0 bases, with 13 bases between. Germline CDR1 and CDR2: MDHEN and SYDVKM. This CDR3 is built from 15 residues. The DNA of the CDR3 is TGTGCCAGCATCCCCGGGACACATAGCAATCAGCCCCAGCATTTT. Its protein is CASIPGTHSNQPQHF.

The chain links TRBV28 to TRBJ1-2, with D possibly being TRBD1 (6 bases). Germline assignment: CDR1 MDHEN and CDR2 SYDVKM. The germline V and J ends were trimmed by 8 bases and 0 bases, with 16 bases remaining between them. The CDR3 totals 15 residues. Here the CDR3 reads CASAGGANTNYGYTF. The CDR3 coding sequence is TGTGCCAGCGCTGGGGGGGCAAATACTAACTATGGCTACACCTTC.

The gene calls are TRBV29-1 and TRBJ2-7; possible D gene TRBD1, 6 bases. The CDR3 consists of 13 residues. Per the germline V gene, CDR1 is SQVTM and CDR2 is ANQGSEA. This CDR3 is CTAAQGYGYEQYF. CDR3 coding DNA: TGCACCGCCGCCCAGGGGTACGGGTACGAGCAGTACTTC.

The rearrangement joins TRBV7-9 to TRBJ2-3, with 13 bases matching TRBD2. CDR1 and CDR2 (germline): SEHNR, FQNEAQ (reference sequence). V trimming: 5 bases; J trimming: 4 bases; junction bases outside the gene matches: 6. There are 16 residues in the CDR3. CDR3 DNA sequence: TGTGCCAGCAGCCCGCGACTAGCGGGAGGACCAGATACGCAGTATTTT. It translates to CASSPRLAGGPDTQYF.

This clone was detected only a few times. CDR3 region: CASSVAGAKTQYF. For the CDR3, the DNA is TGTGCCAGCAGCGTAGCGGGAGCGAAGACCCAGTACTTC. The rearrangement uses TRBV9 and TRBJ2-5, with D perhaps TRBD2 (6 bases). In germline, CDR1 is SGDLS, CDR2 YYNGEE. The CDR3 runs 13 residues. V was shortened by 0 bases and J by 6 bases, with 9 bases between the two germline ends. Combining the CDR3 with reference TRBV9 and TRBJ2-5 gives the whole variable domain DSGVTQTPKHLITATGQRVTLRCSPRSGDLSVYWYQQSLDQGLQFLIQYYNGEERAKGNILERFSAQQFPDLHSELNLSSLELGDSALYFCASSVAGAKTQYFGPGTRLLVL.

This clone has a handful of counts. The rearrangement uses TRBV14 and TRBJ2-7; 9 bases agree with TRBD1. This CDR3 spans 14 amino acids. From germline, CDR1 is SGHDN and CDR2 FVKESK. Trimming cost V 4 bases and J 6 bases; bases outside gene matches: 7. CDR3 coding DNA: TGTGCCAGCAGCCGGGACAGGGTGGTAGGCGAGCAGTACTTC. Its protein is CASSRDRVVGEQYF.

This chain uses TRBV4-3 with TRBJ2-7; D unresolved. Trimming pared 1 base from V and 0 bases from J, leaving 7 bases between. Germline CDR1 is LGHNA and CDR2 is YSLEER. The CDR3 is 14 amino acids. For the CDR3, the DNA is TGCGCCAGCAGCCAAGGATTCAGCTCCTACGAGCAGTACTTC. It translates to CASSQGFSSYEQYF.

This chain uses TRBV6-5 with TRBJ2-5; possible D gene TRBD1, 6 bases. Between the trimmed V and J ends, which lost 7 bases and 2 bases, there was a span of 14 bases. The CDR3 contains 14 residues. Germline lookup yields CDR1 MNHEY and CDR2 SVGAGI. In nucleotides, the CDR3 is TGTGCCAGCAAAATTCGGACAGCTCAAGAGACCCAGTACTTC. It encodes CASKIRTAQETQYF.

This clone was detected a few times. The chain carries TRBV6-5 and TRBJ1-2; 7 bases align to TRBD1. The CDR3 loop spans 15 amino acids. Germline V gene sequence: CDR1 MNHEY, CDR2 SVGAGI. V shed 2 bases, J shed 0 bases, and the junction held 3 bases outside the gene matches. CDR3 amino acids: CASSYRGQSNYGYTF. Written as DNA, the CDR3 is TGTGCCAGCAGTTACAGGGGACAGTCTAACTATGGCTACACCTTC.